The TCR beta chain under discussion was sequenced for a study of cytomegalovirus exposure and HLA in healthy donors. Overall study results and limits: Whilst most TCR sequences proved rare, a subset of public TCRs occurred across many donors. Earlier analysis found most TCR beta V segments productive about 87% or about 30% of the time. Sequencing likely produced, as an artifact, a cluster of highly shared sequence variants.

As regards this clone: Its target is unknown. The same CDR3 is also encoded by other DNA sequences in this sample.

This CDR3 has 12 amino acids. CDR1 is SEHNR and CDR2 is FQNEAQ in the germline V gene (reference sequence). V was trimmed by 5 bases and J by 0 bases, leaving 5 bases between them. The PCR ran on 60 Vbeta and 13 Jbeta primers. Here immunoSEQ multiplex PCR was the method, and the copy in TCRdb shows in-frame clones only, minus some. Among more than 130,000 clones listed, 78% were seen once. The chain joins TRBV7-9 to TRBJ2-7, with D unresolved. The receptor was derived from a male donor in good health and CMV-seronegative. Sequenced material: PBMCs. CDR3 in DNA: TGTGCCAGCAGCCCATCCTCCTACGAGCAGTACTTC. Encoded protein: CASSPSSYEQYF.